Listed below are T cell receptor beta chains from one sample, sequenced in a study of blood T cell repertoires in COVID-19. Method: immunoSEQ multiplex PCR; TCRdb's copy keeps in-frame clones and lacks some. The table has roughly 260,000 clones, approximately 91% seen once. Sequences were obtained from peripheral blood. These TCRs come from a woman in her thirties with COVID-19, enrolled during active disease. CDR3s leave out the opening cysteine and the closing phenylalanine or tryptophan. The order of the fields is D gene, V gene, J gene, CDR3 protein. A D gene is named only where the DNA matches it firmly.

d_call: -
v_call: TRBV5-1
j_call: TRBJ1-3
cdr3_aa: ASSLETISGNTIY

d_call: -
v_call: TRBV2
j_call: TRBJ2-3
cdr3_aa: ASSLLVDTQY

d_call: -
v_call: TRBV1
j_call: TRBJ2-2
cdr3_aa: TSSHQNSGSRYTGELF

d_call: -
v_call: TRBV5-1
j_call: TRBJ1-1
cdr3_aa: ASSLPSTEAF

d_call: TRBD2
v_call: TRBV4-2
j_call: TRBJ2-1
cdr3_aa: ASSQEGTSGSYEQF

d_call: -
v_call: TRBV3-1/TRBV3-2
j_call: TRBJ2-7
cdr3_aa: ASSPTGPSYEQY

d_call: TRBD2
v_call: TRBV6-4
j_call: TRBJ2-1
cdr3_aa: ASSDVAGSYNEQF

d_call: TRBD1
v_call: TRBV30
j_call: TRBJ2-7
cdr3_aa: AARQGVSY

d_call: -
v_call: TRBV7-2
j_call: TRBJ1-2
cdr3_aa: ASLGTSNLGYT

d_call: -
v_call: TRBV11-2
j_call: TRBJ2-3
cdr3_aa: ASSTTQGQADTQY

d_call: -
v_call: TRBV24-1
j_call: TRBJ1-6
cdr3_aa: ATRQSSYNSPLH

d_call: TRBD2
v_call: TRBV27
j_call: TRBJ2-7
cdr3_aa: ASSKLASGRANEQY

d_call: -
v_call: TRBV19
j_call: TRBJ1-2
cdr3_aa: ASSSVPLTSYT

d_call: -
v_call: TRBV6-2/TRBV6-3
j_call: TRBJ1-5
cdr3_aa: ASSYPEPQH

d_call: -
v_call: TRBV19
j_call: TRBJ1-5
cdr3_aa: ASTIPNQPQH

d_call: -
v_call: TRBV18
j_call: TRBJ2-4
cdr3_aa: ASSLVEEGSVAKNIQY

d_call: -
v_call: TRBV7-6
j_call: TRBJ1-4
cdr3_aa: ASSPEGRVEKLF

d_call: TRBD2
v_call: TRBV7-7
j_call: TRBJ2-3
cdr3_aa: ASSLLAGADTQY

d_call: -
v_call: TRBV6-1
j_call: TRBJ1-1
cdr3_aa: ASSDLSGGYTEAF

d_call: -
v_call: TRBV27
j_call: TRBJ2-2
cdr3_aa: ASSLTGTGELF

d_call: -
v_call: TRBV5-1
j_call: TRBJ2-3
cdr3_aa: ASREGAHFSDTQY

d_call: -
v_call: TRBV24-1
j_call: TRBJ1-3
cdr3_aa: ATSDLAEATGNTIY

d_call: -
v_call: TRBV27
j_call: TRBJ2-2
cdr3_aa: AAGLNTGELF

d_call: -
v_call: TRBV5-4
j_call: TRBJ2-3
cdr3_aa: ASSPGGRTDTQY

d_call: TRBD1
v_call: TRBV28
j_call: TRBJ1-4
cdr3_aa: ASSFIQGAGKEKLF

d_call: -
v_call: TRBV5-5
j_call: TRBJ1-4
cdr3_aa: ASSQNPQGAKEKLF

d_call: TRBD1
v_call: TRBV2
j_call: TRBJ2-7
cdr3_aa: ASSLTGGESYEQY

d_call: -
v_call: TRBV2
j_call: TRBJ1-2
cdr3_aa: ASRVAGLNYGYT

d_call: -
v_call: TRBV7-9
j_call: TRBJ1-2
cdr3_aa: ASSPGGFYGYT

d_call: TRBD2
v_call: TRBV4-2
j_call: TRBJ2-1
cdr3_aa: ASSQRLAGATSYNEQF

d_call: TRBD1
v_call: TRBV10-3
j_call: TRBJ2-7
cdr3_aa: AIRLGQVSGEQY

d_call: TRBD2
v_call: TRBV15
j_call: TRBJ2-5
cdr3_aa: ATRGTSGRKETQY

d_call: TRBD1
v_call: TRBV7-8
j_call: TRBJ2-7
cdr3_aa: ASRRDRGDEQY

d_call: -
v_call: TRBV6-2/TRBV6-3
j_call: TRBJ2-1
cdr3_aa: ASSPGLRNEQF

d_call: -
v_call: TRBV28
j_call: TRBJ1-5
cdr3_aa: ATLGQVNSNQPQH

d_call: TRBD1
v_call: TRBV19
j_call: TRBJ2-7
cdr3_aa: ASRTTGTGLYEQY

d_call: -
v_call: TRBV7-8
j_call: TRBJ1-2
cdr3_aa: ASSPQTATYGYT

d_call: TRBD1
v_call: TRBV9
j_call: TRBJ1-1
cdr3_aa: ASSVAEDRVDTEAF

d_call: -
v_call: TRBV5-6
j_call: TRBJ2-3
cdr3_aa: ASSLSLSTDTQY

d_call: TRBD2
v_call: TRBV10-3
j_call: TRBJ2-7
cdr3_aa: AISDRLAGESSYEQY

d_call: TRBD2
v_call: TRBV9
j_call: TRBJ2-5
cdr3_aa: ASSVGAGYQETQY